Listed below are T cell receptor beta chains from one sample, sequenced in a study of post-analysis software for immune sequencing data. MiXCR was run by TCRdb on the PCR reads, yielding one entry per CDR3 protein. The data show 450,000 to 700,000 distinct CDR3 sequences, with 44% seen just once and around 1.7% held by the top ten. The sample was blood. These receptors originate from a girl aged 5-17 years with multiple sclerosis. Each CDR3 is given with its conserved first and last residue. D genes are given only for firm matches. Not every row has a clone size; where given, it reads once, few, many or a size class.

TRBJ2-3 TRBD2 TRBV20-1 few CSASRRLAGAPDTQYF TGCAGTGCCTCGCGTCGACTAGCGGGGGCCCCGGATACGCAGTATTTT
TRBJ2-5 . TRBV5-1 once CASSGSWGVQETQYF TGCGCCAGCAGCGGATCGTGGGGGGTACAAGAGACCCAGTACTTC
TRBJ2-4 . TRBV5-5 . CASSFSIAKNIQYF TGTGCCAGCAGCTTTAGTATAGCCAAAAACATTCAGTACTTC
TRBJ2-5 . TRBV12-3/TRBV12-4 few CASSFADTGETQYF TGTGCCAGCAGTTTTGCGGACACTGGGGAGACCCAGTACTTC
TRBJ2-4 . TRBV4-2 . CASSRPDWNKNIQYF TGTGCCAGCAGCCGCCCGGACTGGAACAAAAACATTCAGTACTTC
TRBJ2-5 . TRBV3-1 . CASSPGARGQETQYF TGTGCCAGCAGCCCCGGGGCGAGGGGTCAAGAGACCCAGTACTTC
TRBJ2-3 . TRBV6-5 many CASSYRDRRDTQYF TGTGCCAGCAGTTACCGAGACAGGCGGGATACGCAGTATTTT
TRBJ2-1 . TRBV5-1 . CASSSVSGENNEQFF TGCGCCAGCAGCTCAGTTAGCGGAGAAAACAATGAGCAGTTCTTC
TRBJ2-3 TRBD2 TRBV5-1 . CASSSKVAGGADTQYF TGCGCCAGCAGCTCCAAGGTAGCGGGAGGTGCAGATACGCAGTATTTT
TRBJ2-7 TRBD1 TRBV9 few CASKENRTGISEQYF TGTGCCAGCAAAGAAAACAGGACAGGGATCTCCGAGCAGTACTTC
TRBJ2-3 TRBD2 TRBV11-2 . CASSALSGGLYF TGTGCCAGCAGCGCCTTGAGCGGGGGTCTGTATTTT
TRBJ2-3 TRBD2 TRBV12-3/TRBV12-4 . CASSARTSGGTDTQYF TGTGCCAGCAGCGCTCGGACTAGCGGGGGAACAGATACGCAGTATTTT
TRBJ1-2 . TRBV12-3/TRBV12-4 . CASSYGQNNYGYTF TGTGCCAGCAGCTACGGACAGAATAACTATGGCTACACCTTC
TRBJ2-3 TRBD2 TRBV20-1 . CSAESGTSLTDTQYF TGCAGTGCCGAATCCGGGACTAGCCTCACAGATACGCAGTATTTT
TRBJ1-4 TRBD1 TRBV4-1 few CASSHPTGEREKLFF TGCGCCAGCAGCCACCCGACAGGGGAGCGCGAAAAACTGTTTTTT
TRBJ1-5 TRBD1 TRBV4-1 . CASSQDRVTGGFQPQHF TGCGCCAGCAGCCAAGATCGTGTGACAGGGGGTTTTCAGCCCCAGCATTTT
TRBJ2-3 TRBD2 TRBV20-1 few CSASGTSGAGGDTQYF TGCAGTGCTAGTGGGACTAGCGGGGCAGGTGGAGATACGCAGTATTTT
TRBJ1-5 . TRBV12-3/TRBV12-4 . CASSLDGTAGNQPQHF TGTGCCAGCAGTTTAGACGGGACCGCTGGCAATCAGCCCCAGCATTTT
TRBJ2-1 TRBD2 TRBV15 . CATSRGGLAGALAHEQFF TGTGCCACCAGCAGAGGGGGGCTAGCGGGGGCCTTAGCTCATGAGCAGTTCTTC
TRBJ2-1 TRBD2 TRBV20-1 . CSARDIGGGRNEQFF TGCAGTGCTAGAGATATCGGGGGGGGCCGGAATGAGCAGTTCTTC
TRBJ2-1 . TRBV11-1 . CASSLGRDFGNEQFF TGTGCCAGCAGCTTAGGCCGGGACTTCGGTAATGAGCAGTTCTTC
TRBJ1-1 TRBD1 TRBV9 . CASSESGQGSTEAFF TGTGCCAGCAGCGAATCTGGACAGGGTTCCACTGAAGCTTTCTTT
TRBJ1-5 . TRBV20-1 . CSALSRSGGRSNQPQHF TGCAGTGCGCTTTCTAGGTCGGGGGGCAGGAGCAATCAGCCCCAGCATTTT
TRBJ2-3 TRBD2 TRBV12-3/TRBV12-4 . CASSSSGRTDTQYF TGTGCCAGCAGCTCTAGCGGGCGCACAGATACGCAGTATTTT
TRBJ1-2 . TRBV6-5 . CASSYFKTGYSNYGYTF TGTGCCAGCAGTTACTTTAAAACAGGGTATTCTAACTATGGCTACACCTTC
TRBJ1-4 TRBD1 TRBV20-1 . CSAWGTGVPRREKLFF TGCAGTGCTTGGGGGACAGGGGTCCCTAGGCGCGAAAAACTGTTTTTT
TRBJ2-3 . TRBV12-3/TRBV12-4 few CASSSEDTQYF TGTGCCAGCAGTTCGGAGGATACGCAGTATTTT
TRBJ2-3 . TRBV21-1 . CASAAGGLTDTQYF TGTGCCAGCGCAGCGGGGGGACTCACAGATACGCAGTATTTT
TRBJ1-1 . TRBV25-1 . CASAYQGTEAFF TGTGCCAGCGCTTACCAGGGCACTGAAGCTTTCTTT
TRBJ2-5 . TRBV12-3/TRBV12-4 . CASKLWNQETQYF TGTGCCAGCAAACTCTGGAACCAAGAGACCCAGTACTTC
TRBJ1-4 . TRBV7-9 . CASSLGRGHEKLFF TGTGCCAGCAGCTTGGGCAGGGGCCACGAAAAACTGTTTTTT
TRBJ1-6 . TRBV12-3/TRBV12-4 many CASSLHLMGRGSYNSPLHF TGTGCCAGCAGTCTTCATTTAATGGGGAGAGGCTCCTATAATTCACCCCTCCACTTT
TRBJ2-7 TRBD1 TRBV18 many CASSPRQGVEQYF TGTGCCAGCTCACCGCGACAGGGTGTCGAGCAGTACTTC
TRBJ2-1 TRBD2 TRBV6-6 . CASSYGAGGPRDEQFF TGTGCCAGCAGTTACGGGGCGGGGGGGCCGAGGGATGAGCAGTTCTTC
TRBJ2-5 . TRBV7-2 . CASSRAQETQYF TGTGCCAGCAGCCGTGCCCAAGAGACCCAGTACTTC
TRBJ2-1 . TRBV10-1 few CASSESPSDEQFF TGCGCCAGCAGTGAGTCGCCCTCGGATGAGCAGTTCTTC
TRBJ1-3 TRBD1 TRBV14 . CASSILGTGAGNTIYF TGTGCCAGCAGTATTCTCGGGACAGGGGCTGGAAACACCATATATTTT
TRBJ2-3 . TRBV7-3 few CASGGHEITEAQYF TGTGCCAGCGGGGGGCATGAGATCACAGAGGCGCAGTATTTT
TRBJ2-7 . TRBV29-1 . CSGRMASDEQYF TGCAGCGGGAGGATGGCTTCGGACGAGCAGTACTTC
TRBJ1-2 TRBD1 TRBV7-2 . CASSLRPSQGGANYGYTF TGTGCCAGCAGCTTAAGGCCCTCCCAGGGGGGAGCTAACTATGGCTACACCTTC
TRBJ2-5 . TRBV7-8 few CASSLYWGETQYF TGTGCCAGCAGCTTATATTGGGGAGAGACCCAGTACTTC
TRBJ2-1 TRBD2 TRBV6-1 few CASSEAAGSYNEQFF TGTGCCAGCAGTGAAGCAGCGGGGTCCTACAATGAGCAGTTCTTC
TRBJ2-1 TRBD2 TRBV3-1 few CASSQGPAGLNNEQFF TGTGCCAGCAGCCAAGGACCAGCGGGATTGAACAATGAGCAGTTCTTC
TRBJ2-3 . TRBV4-1 . CASSQEIIGSADTQYF TGCGCCAGCAGCCAAGAGATTATCGGGAGCGCAGATACGCAGTATTTT
TRBJ1-5 . TRBV12-3/TRBV12-4 . CASSYRHYNQPQHF TGTGCCAGCAGTTATCGACATTACAATCAGCCCCAGCATTTT
TRBJ2-5 . TRBV4-1 few CASSQDFSRPRGETQYF TGCGCCAGCAGCCAAGATTTTTCTCGCCCGAGGGGAGAGACCCAGTACTTC
TRBJ1-2 . TRBV20-1 . CSASVGHLSGYGYTF TGCAGTGCTAGTGTTGGCCACCTGTCGGGCTATGGCTACACCTTC